Following are 24 T cell receptor beta chains from one sample sequenced in a study of T cells in localized non-small cell lung cancer. Assay used: immunoSEQ multiplex PCR; TCRdb lists only in-frame clones, some missing. The sample lists around 67,000 clones; 85% to 90% were seen once. Specimen: peripheral blood, collected before any cancer treatment. The receptor set was obtained from a woman aged 35-70 years with stage I lung adenocarcinoma.

The rearrangement joins TRBV5-1 to TRBJ2-7; D perhaps matches TRBD2 (6 bases). V lost 3 bases and J lost 1, with 11 bases in between. This CDR3 has 14 residues. Per the germline V gene, CDR1 is SGHRS and CDR2 is YFSETQ. This CDR3 is CASSSLTSSYEQYF. CDR3 coding DNA: TGCGCCAGCAGCTCACTGACTAGTTCCTACGAGCAGTACTTC.

This clone was seen just once. The J gene is TRBJ2-3, the V gene TRBV27, with a weak D call TRBD2 (5 bases). This CDR3 is built from 15 residues. V gave up 4 bases and J gave up 0 bases, with 11 bases separating them. The V gene's germline CDR1 is MNHEY and CDR2 SMNVEV (reference sequence). As DNA, the CDR3 is TGTGCCAGCAGTTGGCGGGCGACTAGCACAGATACGCAGTATTTT. It codes for CASSWRATSTDTQYF.

The CDR3 DNA reads as TGTGCCAGCTCACCACTCCGTCAAGCTGAAGCTTTCTTT. This encodes CASSPLRQAEAFF. V gene TRBV18 combines with J gene TRBJ1-1; D is unresolved. The germline CDR1 and CDR2 sequences are KGHSH and LQKENI. Between the trimmed V and J ends, which lost 1 base and 6 bases, there was a span of 9 bases. The CDR3 has 13 amino acids.

The chain links TRBV5-1 to TRBJ2-5, with a possible D match to TRBD2 (5 bases). Germline V gives CDR1 SGHRS, CDR2 YFSETQ. The CDR3 runs 14 residues. V lost 4 bases to trimming and J lost 4 bases, with 14 bases between them. The CDR3 loop is CASSPFLEGETQYF. The CDR3 bases are TGCGCCAGCAGCCCCTTTTTAGAGGGAGAGACCCAGTACTTC.

V usage is TRBV19 and J usage is TRBJ1-4; 7 bases match TRBD1. The J segment lost 8 bases and the V segment lost 9 bases, leaving 15 bases of the junction unmatched. The germline V gene has CDR1 LNHDA and CDR2 SQIVND (reference sequence). CDR3 length: 15 residues. CDR3 sequence reads: CASLLTDREGEKLFF. CDR3 sequence (DNA): TGTGCCAGCTTACTGACCGACAGGGAAGGAGAAAAACTGTTTTTT.

V gene TRBV5-1 combines with J gene TRBJ1-1; D gene ambiguous. Trimming left V 0 bases short and J 4 bases short, with 10 bases between. The CDR3 runs to 14 residues. Germline V lookup: CDR1 SGHRS, CDR2 YFSETQ. The CDR3 reads CASSLGMGGTEAFF. CDR3 DNA sequence: TGCGCCAGCAGCTTGGGGATGGGTGGCACTGAAGCTTTCTTT.

CDR3 sequence reads: CASSMSGTENQPQHF. Here the CDR3 DNA reads TGTGCCAGTAGTATGTCGGGGACGGAAAATCAGCCCCAGCATTTT. The V gene is TRBV19, the J gene TRBJ1-5, with D possibly being TRBD1 (5 bases). V lost 3 bases and J lost 4, with 13 bases in between. This CDR3 spans 15 amino acids. Germline CDR1 is LNHDA and CDR2 is SQIVND (reference sequence).

This sequence joins TRBV27 and TRBJ1-2, with 11 bases fitting TRBD1. The V gene end was trimmed by 5 bases and the J gene end by 4 bases; junction bases not matched to a gene: 6. The CDR3 covers 15 residues. The germline V gene encodes CDR1 MNHEY and CDR2 SMNVEV (reference sequence). CDR3: CASSPRDRGVYGYTF. In DNA form, the CDR3 reads TGTGCCAGCAGTCCCCGGGACAGGGGGGTCTATGGCTACACCTTC.

The J gene is TRBJ2-5, the V gene TRBV2, with 11 bases lining up with TRBD2. Germline trimming cut 6 bases from V and 5 bases from J; bases unmatched to any gene: 8. The CDR3 is made up of 15 amino acids. Germline values: CDR1 SNHLY, CDR2 FYNNEI. The CDR3: CASSPLAGGGETQYF. CDR3 nucleotides: TGTGCCAGCAGCCCTCTAGCGGGAGGAGGGGAGACCCAGTACTTC.

The rearrangement joins TRBV5-1 to TRBJ2-2; TRBD1 matches at 8 bases. Unmatched junction bases numbered 9, after V lost 5 bases and J lost 6 bases. Germline-derived CDR1 and CDR2 are SGHRS and YFSETQ. The CDR3 totals 15 residues. Here the CDR3 reads CASRVGQGFAGELFF. The CDR3 nucleotides read TGCGCCAGCAGAGTTGGACAGGGTTTCGCCGGGGAGCTGTTTTTT.

The chain combines TRBV6-1 with TRBJ2-1, with 8 bases fitting TRBD2. The V gene end was trimmed by 3 bases and the J gene end by 5 bases; junction bases not matched to a gene: 3. CDR3 length: 14 amino acids. The germline V gene encodes CDR1 MNHNS and CDR2 SASEGT. CDR3 DNA: TGTGCCAGCAGTGAGATAGCGGGACACAATGAGCAGTTCTTC. Its protein is CASSEIAGHNEQFF.

V is TRBV6-6 and J is TRBJ2-5, with 7 bases lining up with TRBD1. CDR3 length: 15 residues. Trimming at V came to 6 bases and at J to 5 bases, leaving 12 bases not matched to a gene. The germline gives CDR1 MNHNY, CDR2 SVGAGI (reference sequence). The CDR3 bases are TGTGCCAGCAGGCCCCGACAGGGATTGGGGGAGACCCAGTACTTC. It translates to CASRPRQGLGETQYF.

Notes on this clone: The DNA is left out, because the CDR3 cannot be placed on it with certainty; the CDR3 is given as TCRdb lists it. The gene calls are TRBV5-4 and TRBJ1-1; TRBD1 was called by the table and not checked on the DNA. Germline V gene data show CDR1 as SGHNT and CDR2 as YYREEE (reference sequence). The CDR3 is 16 amino acids long, termini counted. CDR3 amino acids: CASSLFRARANTEAFF.

The J gene is TRBJ1-2, the V gene TRBV10-3, with D hard to call. Germline V lookup: CDR1 ENHRY, CDR2 SYGVKD. CDR3 length equals 13 residues. This CDR3 is CATTSGVDYGYTF. The CDR3 DNA follows: TGTGCAACGACTTCCGGGGTTGACTATGGCTACACCTTC.

CDR3 protein: CASSLSRRNEQFF. The CDR3 DNA sequence: TGTGCCAGCAGTTTGTCTCGGAGAAATGAGCAGTTCTTC. The V gene is TRBV27, the J gene TRBJ2-1, with D hard to call. Trimming stripped 3 bases from V and 7 bases from J, with 10 bases between. Per germline, CDR1 MNHEY and CDR2 SMNVEV (reference sequence). The CDR3 consists of 13 residues.

Only a few counts were recorded for this clone. This sequence joins TRBV19 and TRBJ1-5; perhaps TRBD1 as D (5 bases). Between the trimmed V and J ends, which lost 7 bases and 1 base, there was a span of 14 bases. The germline gives CDR1 LNHDA, CDR2 SQIVND (reference sequence). CDR3 length: 15 amino acids. CDR3 coding DNA: TGTGCCAGTACCCCCTTTTGGGGGAGCAATCAGCCCCAGCATTTT. Its protein is CASTPFWGSNQPQHF.

V is TRBV27 and J is TRBJ2-1; 7 bases are shared with TRBD1. Trimming cost V 6 bases and J 8 bases; bases outside gene matches: 10. The CDR3 has 14 residues. Germline V lookup: CDR1 MNHEY, CDR2 SMNVEV (reference sequence). CDR3 in DNA: TGTGCCAGCAGAAGACAGGGCAAGGGAGATGAGCAGTTCTTC. This codes for CASRRQGKGDEQFF.

The CDR3 spells CASSIIVSGISSEQFF. In nucleotides, the CDR3 is TGTGCCAGTAGTATAATCGTTAGCGGGATATCATCTGAGCAGTTCTTC. The rearrangement joins TRBV19 to TRBJ2-1; TRBD2 agrees at 8 bases. From germline, CDR1 is LNHDA and CDR2 SQIVND (reference sequence). V was clipped by 2 bases and J by 9 bases; unmatched bases: 12. This CDR3 region has 16 residues.

The rearrangement joins TRBV4-2 to TRBJ1-4; D perhaps matches TRBD1 (5 bases). The CDR3 has 12 residues. Deletions cut 0 bases from V and 12 bases from J, with 8 bases between. Germline V gives CDR1 LGHNA, CDR2 YNFKEQ. CDR3: CASSQEGVELFF. The CDR3 coding sequence is TGTGCCAGCAGCCAAGAAGGGGTTGAACTGTTTTTT.

This chain connects TRBV4-1 to TRBJ1-3, with D perhaps matching TRBD1 (5 bases). V was shortened by 0 bases and J by 11 bases, with 14 bases between the two germline ends. This CDR3 is 14 amino acids long. Germline CDR1 is MGHRA and CDR2 is YSYEKL. DNA of the CDR3: TGCGCCAGCAGCCAAGAAAATAGGGGTCGCCCCATATATTTT. Residues: CASSQENRGRPIYF.

V and J are TRBV28 and TRBJ1-2; TRBD1 is a possible D gene (6 bases). V was pared by 4 bases and J by 7 bases, with 22 bases between. The CDR3 totals 16 residues. Germline CDR1 reads MDHEN; CDR2 reads SYDVKM. CDR3 protein: CASSYSGGRKGFGYTF. CDR3 in DNA: TGTGCCAGCAGTTATTCCGGGGGCAGGAAGGGGTTTGGCTACACCTTC.

This chain connects TRBV2 to TRBJ1-1; D remains ambiguous. Trimming left V 10 bases short and J 1 base short, with 16 bases between. Germline lookup yields CDR1 SNHLY and CDR2 FYNNEI. CDR3 length equals 14 residues. The DNA for the CDR3 is TGTGCCACCTCGATCGATAGGGCGAACACTGAAGCTTTCTTT. As protein: CATSIDRANTEAFF.

The J gene is TRBJ2-7, the V gene TRBV2; D is perhaps TRBD1 (6 bases). The CDR3 length is 14 residues. The V end was cut by 0 bases, the J end by 5 bases, with 11 bases between. Germline lookup yields CDR1 SNHLY and CDR2 FYNNEI. CDR3 in amino acids: CASSEAQGKDEQYF. CDR3 coding DNA: TGTGCCAGCAGTGAAGCCCAGGGGAAGGACGAGCAGTACTTC.

This chain connects TRBV6-6 to TRBJ2-3; 8 nucleotides match TRBD2. The germline V gene has CDR1 MNHNY and CDR2 SVGAGI (reference sequence). The CDR3 has 15 amino acids. V dropped 4 bases and J dropped 4; count of bases not matched to a gene: 7. The CDR3 nucleotides are TGTGCCAGCAGTTCCGGGACTAGGGGGGCAGATACGCAGTATTTT. Translation: CASSSGTRGADTQYF.